This T cell receptor beta chain was identified in a study of T cells in Graves' hyperthyroidism and ophthalmopathy. This clonotype was counted many times. What it binds is unknown. The CDR3 regions of TCR beta were amplified from RNA transcripts. The primer set for the first-round RT-PCR of the TCR CDR3 was HTBI. A single record per CDR3 protein comes from TCRdb applying MiXCR to the multiplex PCR reads. This sample carries 27,000 or so distinct CDR3 sequences, approximately 46% of them seen once, and the ten largest clones take 10%. Exclusion followed for patients with uncontrolled infection, other autoimmune disease, pregnancy or lactation. V was pared by 5 bases and J by 0 bases, with 3 bases of the junction left unmatched. The CDR3 has 14 amino acids. Findings and limits, study-wide: From stable hyperthyroidism, ophthalmopathy was separated by a 13 V-J model. Blood shared most expanded thyroid clonotypes above 0.001.

The clonotype originates from a woman aged 25-40 years with Graves' hyperthyroidism. Sequencing was carried out using blood. The V and J genes are TRBV12-3 or TRBV12-4 and TRBJ2-5; 7 positions agree with TRBD1. The CDR3 spells CASSPDRNQETQYF. DNA of the CDR3: TGTGCCAGCAGTCCGGACAGGAACCAAGAGACCCAGTACTTC.